The entry below describes one T cell receptor (beta chain). Its antigen is still unknown. Here immunoSEQ multiplex PCR was the method, and the copy in TCRdb shows in-frame clones only, minus some. The sample has some 180,000 clones, 80% to 95% seen once. Germline values: CDR1 MNHEY, CDR2 SMNVEV (reference sequence). The CDR3 is 15 amino acids. The ends were cut back, 4 bases at V and 3 bases at J, with 13 bases in the middle. These data belong to a study of T cell responses to AZD1222 COVID-19 vaccine. Study conclusions and caveats: Unmutated variant regions reportedly attract nearly half of all spike-specific TCRs. It should be noted that donors were predominantly white British and more often female, and clonal diversity was possibly underestimated. Baseline seropositivity characterized only a handful of AZD1222 recipients.

The material sequenced was peripheral blood, taken 28 days after the second AZD1222 dose. The chain links TRBV27 to TRBJ1-5; D may be TRBD1 (5 bases). The receptor was derived from an adult who received the AZD1222 COVID-19 vaccine. The CDR3 coding sequence is TGTGCCAGCAGTTCAACCGGGACCCACAATCAGCCCCAGCATTTT. It encodes CASSSTGTHNQPQHF.